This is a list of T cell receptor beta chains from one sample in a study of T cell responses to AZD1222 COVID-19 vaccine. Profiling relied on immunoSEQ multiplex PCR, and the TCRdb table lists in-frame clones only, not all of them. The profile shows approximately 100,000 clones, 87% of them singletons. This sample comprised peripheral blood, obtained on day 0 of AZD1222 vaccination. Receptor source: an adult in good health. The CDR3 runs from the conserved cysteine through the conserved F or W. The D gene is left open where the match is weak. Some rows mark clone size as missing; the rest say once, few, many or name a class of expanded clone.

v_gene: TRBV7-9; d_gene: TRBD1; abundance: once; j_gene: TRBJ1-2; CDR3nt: TGTGCCAGCAGCTCAGCGACAGGGGTAAACTATGGCTACACCTTC; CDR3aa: CASSSATGVNYGYTF
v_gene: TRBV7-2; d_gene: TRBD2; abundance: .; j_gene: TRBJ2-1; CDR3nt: TGTGCCAGCAGCTCCAACTTAGGGACTAGCGGATACAATGAGCAGTTCTTC; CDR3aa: CASSSNLGTSGYNEQFF
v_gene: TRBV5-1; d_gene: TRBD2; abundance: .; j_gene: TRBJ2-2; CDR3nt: TGCGCCAGCAGCAAGGGACTAGCAGAAGTGGCCGGGGAGCTGTTTTTT; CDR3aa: CASSKGLAEVAGELFF
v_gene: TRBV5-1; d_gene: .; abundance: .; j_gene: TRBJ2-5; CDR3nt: TGCGCCAGCAGCTTGGAGGGCACGGAGACCCAGTACTTC; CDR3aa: CASSLEGTETQYF
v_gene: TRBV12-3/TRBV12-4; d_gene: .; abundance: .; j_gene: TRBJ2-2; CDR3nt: TGTGCCAGCAGGAAAGGGCCTACCGGGGAGCTGTTTTTT; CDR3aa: CASRKGPTGELFF
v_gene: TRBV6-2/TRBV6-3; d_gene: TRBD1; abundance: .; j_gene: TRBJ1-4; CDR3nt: TGTGCCAGCAGCGCACCGGGACAGGGGAATGAAAAACTGTTTTTT; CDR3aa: CASSAPGQGNEKLFF
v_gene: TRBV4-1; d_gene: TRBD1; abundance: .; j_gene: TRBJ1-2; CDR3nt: TGCGCCAGCCAGGCCTGGGACAGGGGGCTCTATGGCTACACCTTC; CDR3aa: CASQAWDRGLYGYTF
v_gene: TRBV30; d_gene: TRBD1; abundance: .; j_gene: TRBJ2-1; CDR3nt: TGTGCCTGGAATAGGGGGCGGTTTGAGCAGTTCTTC; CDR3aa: CAWNRGRFEQFF
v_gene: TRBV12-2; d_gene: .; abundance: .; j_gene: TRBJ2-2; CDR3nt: TGTGCAAGTCGCTTCCGAACGGGGACTACCCTGAACACCGGGGAGCTGTTTTTT; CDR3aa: CASRFRTGTTLNTGELFF
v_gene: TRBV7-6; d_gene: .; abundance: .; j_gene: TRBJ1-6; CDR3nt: TGTGCCAGCAGCTTAGGCCCCCTCAGCAATTCACCCCTCCACTTT; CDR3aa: CASSLGPLSNSPLHF
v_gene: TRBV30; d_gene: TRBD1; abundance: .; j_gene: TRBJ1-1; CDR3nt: TGTGCCTGGAGTGGGACAGGGGGGGATTGGTCTGAAGCTTTCTTT; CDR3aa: CAWSGTGGDWSEAFF
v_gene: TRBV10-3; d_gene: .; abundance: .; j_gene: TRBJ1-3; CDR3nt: TGTGCCATCCGGGTGGGAGCCTCTGGAAACACCATATATTTT; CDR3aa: CAIRVGASGNTIYF
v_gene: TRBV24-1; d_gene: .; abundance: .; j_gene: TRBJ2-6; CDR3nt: TGTGCCACCAGTGACCCAACTGGGGCCAACGTCCTGACTTTC; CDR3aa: CATSDPTGANVLTF
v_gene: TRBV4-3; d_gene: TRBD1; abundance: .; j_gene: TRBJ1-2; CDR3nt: TGCGCCAGCAGCCAAGAGCTAGGGACAGCCGCTAACTATGGCTACACCTTC; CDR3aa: CASSQELGTAANYGYTF
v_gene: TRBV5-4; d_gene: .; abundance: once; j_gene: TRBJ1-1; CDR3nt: TGTGCCAGCAGCCCGAACGGGGTTTGGAACACTGAAGCTTTCTTT; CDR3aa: CASSPNGVWNTEAFF
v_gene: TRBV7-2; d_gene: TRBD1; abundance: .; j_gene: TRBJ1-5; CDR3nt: TGTGCCAGCAGCTGGGACAGGGGGTCAACTCAGCCCCAGCATTTT; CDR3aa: CASSWDRGSTQPQHF
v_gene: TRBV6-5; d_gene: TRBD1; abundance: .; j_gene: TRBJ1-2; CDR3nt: TGTGCCAGCACCAGGACAGGGGCTAACTATGGCTACACCTTC; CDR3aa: CASTRTGANYGYTF
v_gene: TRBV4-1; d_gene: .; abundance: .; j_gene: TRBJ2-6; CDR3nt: TGCGCCAGCAGCCAAGATCCGACAGCTGGGGCCAACGTCCTGACTTTC; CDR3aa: CASSQDPTAGANVLTF
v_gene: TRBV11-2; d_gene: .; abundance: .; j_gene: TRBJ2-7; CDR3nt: TGTGCCAGCAGCTTAGGGTTTCGTGGCTTTAACTACGAGCAGTACTTC; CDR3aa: CASSLGFRGFNYEQYF
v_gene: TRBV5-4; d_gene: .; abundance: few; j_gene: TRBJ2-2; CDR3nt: TGTGCCAGCAGCTTGGAGGGGGAGGCGGACACCGGGGAGCTGTTTTTT; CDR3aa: CASSLEGEADTGELFF
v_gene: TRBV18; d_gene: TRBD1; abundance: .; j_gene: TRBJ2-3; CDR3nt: TGTGCCAGCTCACCAAGGACAGGGAGCGCAGATACGCAGTATTTT; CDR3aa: CASSPRTGSADTQYF
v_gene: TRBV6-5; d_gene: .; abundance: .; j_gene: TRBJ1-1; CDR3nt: TGTGCCAGCATAGATTATTCCAGGGTGAACACTGAAGCTTTCTTT; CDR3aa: CASIDYSRVNTEAFF
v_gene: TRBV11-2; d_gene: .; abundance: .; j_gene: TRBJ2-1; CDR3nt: TGTGCCAGCAGATTGATTCGGGCAGCCTACAATGAGCAGTTCTTC; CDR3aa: CASRLIRAAYNEQFF
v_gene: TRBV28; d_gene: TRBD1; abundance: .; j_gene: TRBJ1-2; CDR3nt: TGTGCCAGCAGTCCTGGACAGGGAGGCTATGGCTACACCTTC; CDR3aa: CASSPGQGGYGYTF
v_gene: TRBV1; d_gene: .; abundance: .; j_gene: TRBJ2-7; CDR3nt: TGCACCAGCAGCCCCCCTACGACTGAGTACGAGCAGTACTTC; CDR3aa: CTSSPPTTEYEQYF